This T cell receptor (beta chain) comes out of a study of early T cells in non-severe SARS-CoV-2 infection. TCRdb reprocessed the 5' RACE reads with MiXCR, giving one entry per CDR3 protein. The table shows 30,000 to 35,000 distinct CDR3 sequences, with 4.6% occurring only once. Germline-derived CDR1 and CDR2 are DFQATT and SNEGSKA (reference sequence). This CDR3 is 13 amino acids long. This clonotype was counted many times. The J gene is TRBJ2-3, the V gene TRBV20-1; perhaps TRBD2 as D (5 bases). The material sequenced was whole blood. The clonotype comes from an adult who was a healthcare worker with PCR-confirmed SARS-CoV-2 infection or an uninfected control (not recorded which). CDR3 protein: CSASILVTDTQYF. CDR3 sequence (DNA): TGCAGCGCCTCGATACTAGTCACAGATACGCAGTATTTT.